Reported below is one TCR beta chain. Its antigen is still unknown. This record comes from a study of OX40 agonist ivuxolimab in advanced cancers. General study results and limits: Researchers did not determine the expanded peripheral T cells' antigen specificity.

Some clones are missing from TCRdb's copy, which holds only in-frame ones; the method was immunoSEQ multiplex PCR. The profile shows over 30,000 clones, approximately 90% of them singletons. The junction had 12 bases not matched to a gene; V was cut back by 4 bases and J by 1 base. The CDR3 is made up of 17 amino acids. Germline lookup yields CDR1 SGHDT and CDR2 YYEEEE. The chain carries TRBV5-6 and TRBJ1-1; 8 nucleotides align to TRBD1. The receptor was derived from an adult with an advanced solid tumor such as melanoma, head and neck, liver or kidney cancer. Specimen: CD4+ or CD8+ T cells sorted from blood, collected in a trial of the OX40 agonist ivuxolimab. CDR3 region: CASSTDEMTGENTEAFF. CDR3 DNA: TGTGCCAGCAGCACAGATGAAATGACAGGGGAGAACACTGAAGCTTTCTTT.